This entry lists 8 T cell receptor beta chains sequenced from one sample in a study of T cell changes during pregnancy in multiple sclerosis (dated by TCRdb to between 2018 and 2021). The library was built by means of the immunoSEQ multiplex PCR assay. Imported from immuneACCESS, the table was reduced by TCRdb to in-frame sequences with V and J called. These copies leave out some clones; in studies compared against another copy, an unresolved V gene accounts for under half, and the cause of the remainder is not known. For this sample there are around 59,000 clones; about 90% appear just once. Roughly 0.76% of the sample is in the top ten clones. Sample: CD4+ T cells from peripheral blood mononuclear cells, taken in the first trimester of pregnancy. All receptors derive from a female donor with multiple sclerosis, enrolled in a pregnancy study.

In its sample, this clone is medium-sized. The identical CDR3 is also encoded by other nucleotide sequences in the sample. The chain carries TRBV25-1 and TRBJ1-6; 7 bases are a match to TRBD1. The CDR3 consists of 14 residues. J was trimmed by 4 bases and V by 4 bases; bases with no gene match: 1. Germline assignment: CDR1 MGHDK and CDR2 SYGVNS. This CDR3 is CASSGTGYNSPLHF. DNA for the CDR3: TGTGCCAGCAGTGGGACAGGTTATAATTCACCCCTCCACTTT.

This clone was seen a few times. The chain links TRBV14 to TRBJ2-7, with 12 bases identical to TRBD1. Germline V gene data show CDR1 as SGHDN and CDR2 as FVKESK. Trimming took 3 bases from V and 6 from J; bases not matched to a gene: 9. The CDR3 sequence is 16 residues long. As DNA, the CDR3 is TGTGCCAGCAGCCATCGGACCGGGACAGGGGGCGGCGAGCAGTACTTC. Encoded protein: CASSHRTGTGGGEQYF.

The chain joins TRBV5-1 to TRBJ2-1, with a tentative D call TRBD1 (6 bases). V lost 0 bases and J 5 bases, leaving 12 bases between the germline ends. The CDR3 spans 15 residues. CDR1 is SGHRS, CDR2 YFSETQ, per germline. As DNA, the CDR3 is TGCGCCAGCAGCTTGGGGACAGTTCGGGACAATGAGCAGTTCTTC. Protein sequence: CASSLGTVRDNEQFF.

Regarding this clone: The junction does not match germline at one end; this may be a read error. The chain recombines TRBV15 with TRBJ1-1, with a weak D call TRBD1 (5 bases). Germline CDR1 reads LNHNV; CDR2 reads YYDKDF (reference sequence). This CDR3 region has 18 residues. CDR3 amino acids: CATSKQGARAQTNTEALF. The CDR3 bases are TGTGCCACCAGCAAACAAGGAGCCAGGGCTCAGACGAACACTGAAGCTCTCTTT.

The chain links TRBV30 to TRBJ1-3, with D unclear. Between the trimmed V and J ends, which lost 5 bases and 0 bases, there was a span of 5 bases. The CDR3 has 12 amino acids. CDR1 is GTSNPN, CDR2 SVGIG, per germline (reference sequence). The CDR3 DNA follows: TGTGCCTGGGGTAGCTCTGGAAACACCATATATTTT. This gives the protein CAWGSSGNTIYF.

The rearrangement uses TRBV6-1 and TRBJ2-5, with D unresolved. V was clipped by 0 bases and J by 11 bases, with 10 bases between them. The CDR3 loop spans 12 amino acids. Germline V lookup: CDR1 MNHNS, CDR2 SASEGT. CDR3 in DNA: TGTGCCAGCAGTGAAGCGGGCCCCCAACAGTACTTC. The encoded protein is CASSEAGPQQYF.

V gene TRBV27 combines with J gene TRBJ1-2; 8 bases align to TRBD1. The CDR3 consists of 15 residues. The junction had 7 bases not matched to a gene; V was cut back by 3 bases and J by 4 bases. CDR1 and CDR2 (germline): MNHEY, SMNVEV (reference sequence). CDR3 sequence: CASSLDRAGGYGYTF. The CDR3 region has the DNA TGTGCCAGCAGTTTGGACAGGGCGGGTGGCTATGGCTACACCTTC.

This sequence joins TRBV2 and TRBJ2-5, with unresolved D. Germline CDR1 and CDR2: SNHLY and FYNNEI. Trimming took 1 base from V and 1 from J, leaving 4 bases between them. The CDR3 spans 13 residues. CDR3 protein: CASSEVSQETQYF. CDR3 coding DNA: TGTGCCAGCAGTGAAGTATCCCAAGAGACCCAGTACTTC.